A selection of T cell receptor beta chains follows, all from one sample in a study of T cell responses to AZD1222 COVID-19 vaccine. Produced via immunoSEQ multiplex PCR; TCRdb's table is partial and in-frame only. The table has over 150,000 clones, around 87% seen once. The sample consisted of peripheral blood, taken on day 0 of AZD1222 vaccination. These receptors were collected from an adult in good health. The CDR3 runs from the conserved cysteine through the conserved F or W. A D gene is named only where the DNA matches it firmly. The size entry is marked missing in some rows and otherwise reads once, few, many or a size class.

len	d_gene	v_gene	j_gene	abundance	CDR3nt	CDR3aa
15	TRBD1	TRBV11-3	TRBJ2-1	NA	TGTGCCAGCAGCAGCGCCGGGACAGGGGGGAGTGAGCAGTTCTTC	CASSSAGTGGSEQFF
17	NA	TRBV7-8	TRBJ2-6	NA	TGTGCCAGCAGCTCAGTCGGGTATACCTCTGGGGCCAACGTCCTGACTTTC	CASSSVGYTSGANVLTF
15	TRBD1	TRBV19	TRBJ1-2	NA	TGTGCCAGTAGTGGAGGGACAGGGCTAATCGATGGCTACACCTTC	CASSGGTGLIDGYTF
12	NA	TRBV29-1	TRBJ1-1	NA	TGCAGCGTTAGTAGGGTGAACACTGAAGCTTTCTTT	CSVSRVNTEAFF
15	TRBD1	TRBV28	TRBJ1-1	NA	TGTGCCAGCAGTCCTCCCAGGGGGCAGAACACTGAAGCTTTCTTT	CASSPPRGQNTEAFF
16	TRBD2	TRBV18	TRBJ2-1	NA	TGTGCCAGCTCATCCGGACTAGCGGGAGGAGGGAATGAGCAGTTCTTC	CASSSGLAGGGNEQFF
15	TRBD1	TRBV20-1	TRBJ1-1	NA	TGCAGTGCTAGTACAGCACACAGGGGGGACACTGAAGCTTTCTTT	CSASTAHRGDTEAFF
11	NA	TRBV6-5	TRBJ2-7	once	TGTGCCAGCAAGGAGTTCAACGAGCAGTACTTC	CASKEFNEQYF
15	NA	TRBV7-9	TRBJ2-5	NA	TGTGCCAGCAGCCCGCCGGGACATGGGTACGAGACCCAGTACTTC	CASSPPGHGYETQYF
14	NA	TRBV11-2	TRBJ2-2	NA	TGTGCCAGCAGCTTCACAAGTATCACCGGGGAGCTGTTTTTT	CASSFTSITGELFF
15	NA	TRBV15	TRBJ1-1	few	TGTGCCACCAGCATCGAGGGACCGATGAACACTGAAGCTTTCTTT	CATSIEGPMNTEAFF
11	NA	TRBV12-3/TRBV12-4	TRBJ1-2	once	TGTGCCAGCAGTTTGAGCGGAGGCTACACCTTC	CASSLSGGYTF
13	NA	TRBV29-1	TRBJ2-3	NA	TGCAGCGTTGGTAGGGAATTGGGAGATACGCAGTATTTT	CSVGRELGDTQYF
15	NA	TRBV6-1	TRBJ1-4	NA	TGTGCCAGCAGTGAAAATCTGGCGGTGGGTGAAAAACTGTTTTTT	CASSENLAVGEKLFF
15	NA	TRBV27	TRBJ1-2	NA	TGTGCCAGCAGTTTAATGCGGGGGGCTACTCGCGGCTACACCTTC	CASSLMRGATRGYTF
13	NA	TRBV7-8	TRBJ2-7	once	TGTGCCAGCAGCTCCCCTCCCTCGGACGAGCAGTACTTC	CASSSPPSDEQYF
13	NA	TRBV27	TRBJ2-2	once	TGTGCCAGCAGAGAGGGGATCACCGGGGAGCTGTTTTTT	CASREGITGELFF
15	NA	TRBV14	TRBJ2-7	NA	TGTGCCAGCAGCCAAGTTCTTGGGGCAATGGGAGAGCAGTACTTC	CASSQVLGAMGEQYF
15	NA	TRBV2	TRBJ1-1	NA	TGTGCCAGCAGTGAAGGGACCTCGCCCCGCACTGAAGCTTTCTTT	CASSEGTSPRTEAFF
12	NA	TRBV19	TRBJ1-1	NA	TGTGCCAGTAAAGACAGGAACACTGAAGCTTTCTTT	CASKDRNTEAFF
14	TRBD1	TRBV25-1	TRBJ2-7	NA	TGTGCCAGCAGTGCCGAGACAGGGAACTACGAGCAGTACTTC	CASSAETGNYEQYF
16	TRBD1	TRBV18	TRBJ2-7	NA	TGTGCCAGCTCAAGACGACAGGGGGAAAACCGCTACGAGCAGTACTTC	CASSRRQGENRYEQYF
13	NA	TRBV9	TRBJ1-2	NA	TGTGCCAGCAGCGTAGGTGCAGGGTATGGCTACACCTTC	CASSVGAGYGYTF
18	NA	TRBV11-2	TRBJ2-2	NA	TGTGCCAGCACCTCCACCAACACAGGACGGGTTGGCACCGGGGAGCTGTTTTTT	CASTSTNTGRVGTGELFF
17	TRBD2	TRBV4-2	TRBJ2-5	NA	TGTGCCAGCAGCCAAGGGGGCGGGAGCGGGAGAGTAGAGACCCAGTACTTC	CASSQGGGSGRVETQYF
14	TRBD1	TRBV3-1/TRBV3-2	TRBJ1-4	once	TGTGCCAGCAGCCAGAAGGGGGCAGGTGAAAAACTGTTTTTT	CASSQKGAGEKLFF
17	NA	TRBV28	TRBJ2-5	NA	TGTGCCAGCAGTCCCTACTTACCCTCACAAGGAGACAAGACCCAGTACTTC	CASSPYLPSQGDKTQYF
15	NA	TRBV5-1	TRBJ1-5	NA	TGCGCCAGCAGCTTAATCCCGGGGACGGAGCAGCCCCAGCATTTT	CASSLIPGTEQPQHF
16	NA	TRBV4-1	TRBJ1-2	NA	TGCGCCAGCAGCCAAGATGCCCGGGGATTCCCCTATGGCTACACCTTC	CASSQDARGFPYGYTF
10	NA	TRBV12-5	TRBJ2-7	once	TGTGCTAGTGTTCCGGCCGAGCAGTACTTC	CASVPAEQYF
16	NA	TRBV19	TRBJ2-6	NA	TGTGCCAGTAGCCAGAAGGAGGGAACTGGGGCCAACGTCCTGACTTTC	CASSQKEGTGANVLTF
16	NA	TRBV21-1	TRBJ2-2	NA	TGTGCCAGCAGAGCCCGACTAGCGGGAGACACCGGGGAGCTGTTTTTT	CASRARLAGDTGELFF
15	TRBD2	TRBV19	TRBJ2-1	once	TGTGCCAGTAGTATCGGGACTAGCGGGATTAATGAGCAGTTCTTC	CASSIGTSGINEQFF
17	NA	TRBV11-3	TRBJ1-6	NA	TGTGCCAGCAGCTTAGATTTCTACGGGAGCGGTAATTCACCCCTCCACTTT	CASSLDFYGSGNSPLHF
12	NA	TRBV5-4	TRBJ2-1	NA	TGTGCCAGCAGCTTGGAGCACAATGAGCAGTTCTTC	CASSLEHNEQFF
15	TRBD2	TRBV9	TRBJ2-1	NA	TGTGCCAGCAGCGTAGCGGGAGGGAGATACAATGAGCAGTTCTTC	CASSVAGGRYNEQFF
15	TRBD1	TRBV15	TRBJ1-3	NA	TGTGCCACCAGCAGAACAGGGGCAGGTGGAAACACCATATATTTT	CATSRTGAGGNTIYF
18	TRBD1	TRBV28	TRBJ2-6	NA	TGTGCCAGCAGTTTACCGGGACAGGCAATCTCTGGGGCCAACGTCCTGACTTTC	CASSLPGQAISGANVLTF
15	NA	TRBV6-5	TRBJ2-3	NA	TGTGCCAGCAGTTATCGACAGAGCCAAACAGATACGCAGTATTTT	CASSYRQSQTDTQYF
13	NA	TRBV19	TRBJ1-2	NA	TGTGCCAGTAGTACCGGATTTAGCGGTGGCTACACCTTC	CASSTGFSGGYTF
14	TRBD1	TRBV19	TRBJ2-7	NA	TGTGCCAGTAGTACGGGACAGGGCTCCTACGAGCAGTACTTC	CASSTGQGSYEQYF
15	NA	TRBV5-1	TRBJ1-3	NA	TGCGCCAGCAGCTTTAAACCGGGACCTGGAAACACCATATATTTT	CASSFKPGPGNTIYF
15	NA	TRBV18	TRBJ1-1	NA	TGTGCCACCAACCCACCGGGGACCCGTACGGGTGAAGCTTTCTTT	CATNPPGTRTGEAFF
16	NA	TRBV15	TRBJ2-7	NA	TGTGCCACCAGCAGAGAAGGCGGGCTGAGCTCCTACGAGCAGTACTTC	CATSREGGLSSYEQYF
15	NA	TRBV6-5	TRBJ1-6	NA	TGTGCCAGCAGGGATGGCAGGAACTGGAATTCACCCCTCCACTTT	CASRDGRNWNSPLHF
11	NA	TRBV5-5	TRBJ1-1	NA	TGTGCCAGCAGCTTGTCCACTGAAGCTTTCTTT	CASSLSTEAFF
16	TRBD2	TRBV24-1	TRBJ2-1	NA	TGTGCCACCAGTGACCGGACTAGCCCTTCGGGCAATGAGCAGTTCTTC	CATSDRTSPSGNEQFF
13	TRBD2	TRBV7-6	TRBJ2-5	NA	TGTGCCAGCAGCTCGGGACTAGTCAAGACCCAGTACTTC	CASSSGLVKTQYF
12	NA	TRBV29-1	TRBJ2-2	NA	TGCAGCGTTGATGGGACCCTTGGGGAGCTGTTTTTT	CSVDGTLGELFF
15	NA	TRBV19	TRBJ1-5	NA	TGTGCCAGTAAATCCGCAGGGTGGAGCAATCAGCCCCAGCATTTT	CASKSAGWSNQPQHF
13	TRBD1	TRBV29-1	TRBJ1-2	NA	TGCAGCGTTGATGGGGACAGGGGCTATGGCTACACCTTC	CSVDGDRGYGYTF